A selection of T cell receptor beta chains follows, all from one sample in a study of blood T cell repertoires in COVID-19. Only in-frame clones appear in the TCRdb table, and some are missing; sequencing was by immunoSEQ multiplex PCR. Here the sample spans about 230,000 clones, about nine tenths being singletons. What was sequenced was peripheral blood. The receptors were gathered from a man aged 45-65 years with COVID-19, enrolled during active disease. CDR3s include the opening cysteine and the closing phenylalanine or tryptophan. D genes are given only for firm matches. Some rows mark clone size as missing; the rest say once, few, many or name a class of expanded clone.

TRBJ1-1 once TRBV9 - TGTGCCAGCAGCCTCACGGGAAGCATGAACACTGAAGCTTTCTTT CASSLTGSMNTEAFF
TRBJ2-7 - TRBV6-5 TRBD1 TGTGCCAGCAGCCCGACAGGGAGCTCCTACGAGCAGTACTTC CASSPTGSSYEQYF
TRBJ2-3 - TRBV4-3 TRBD1 TGCGCCAGCAGCCAAACCAGACAGGGGGAAGGGTTTAATACGCAGTATTTT CASSQTRQGEGFNTQYF
TRBJ1-1 - TRBV30 TRBD1 TGTGCCTGGAGTGGAGGGACAGACAACACTGAAGCTTTCTTT CAWSGGTDNTEAFF
TRBJ2-3 - TRBV9 - TGTGCCAGCAGCGTGAGCGGGTTTAGCACAGATACGCAGTATTTT CASSVSGFSTDTQYF
TRBJ2-2 - TRBV7-9 TRBD2 TGTGCCAGCAGCTTAGTTCCTAGCGGGGGAACCGGGGAGCTGTTTTTT CASSLVPSGGTGELFF
TRBJ2-1 once TRBV10-3 - TGTGCCATCAGTGACGGTTACAATGAGCAGTTCTTC CAISDGYNEQFF
TRBJ1-3 - TRBV6-5 - TGTGCCAGCAGTTACCAGGGTTTGGACTCTGGAAACACCATATATTTT CASSYQGLDSGNTIYF
TRBJ2-6 - TRBV2 TRBD1 TGTGCCAGCAGTCGCCGAAGCATACAGGGGGCGGTAAACTCTGGGGCCAACGTCCTGACTTTC CASSRRSIQGAVNSGANVLTF
TRBJ2-3 once TRBV18 TRBD2 TGTGCCAGCTCACCAATGACTAGCGGGAGCACAGATACGCAGTATTTT CASSPMTSGSTDTQYF
TRBJ1-1 - TRBV18 TRBD1 TGTGCCAGCTCAAACCCGACAGGGGGCAGAGCTTTCTTT CASSNPTGGRAFF
TRBJ2-7 - TRBV5-5 - TGTGCCAGCAGCTTCAGGGGGGACGGTTCCTACGAGCAGTACTTC CASSFRGDGSYEQYF
TRBJ2-7 - TRBV19 - TGTGCCAGTAGTATAGGGGGCCTGCCTCAGGGCGAGCAGTACTTC CASSIGGLPQGEQYF
TRBJ1-4 - TRBV3-1/TRBV3-2 - TGTGCCAGCAGCCAACGACCAGGGCCAACTAATGAAAAACTGTTTTTT CASSQRPGPTNEKLFF
TRBJ2-7 few TRBV19 TRBD1 TGTGCCAGTAGCGAACAGACAGGGTCCTACGAGCAGTACTTC CASSEQTGSYEQYF
TRBJ2-6 - TRBV7-2 TRBD2 TGTGCCAGCAGCTTAAGCGGGGGGGGACTCTCTGGGGCCAACGTCCTGACTTTC CASSLSGGGLSGANVLTF
TRBJ2-7 - TRBV18 TRBD1 TGTGCCAGCTCACCAGGGGACAGGGGCGAGCAGTACTTC CASSPGDRGEQYF
TRBJ2-1 - TRBV2 - TGTGCCAGCAGTGATGGCCCACAGAACAATGAGCAGTTCTTC CASSDGPQNNEQFF
TRBJ2-3 - TRBV3-1/TRBV3-2 TRBD2 TGTGCCAGCAGCCAAGGGGGGGGGAGCACAGATACGCAGTATTTT CASSQGGGSTDTQYF
TRBJ2-3 - TRBV5-6 TRBD2 TGTGCCAGCACACGGACGCGGGGGAGCACAGATACGCAGTATTTT CASTRTRGSTDTQYF
TRBJ2-2 - TRBV7-9 TRBD2 TGTGCCAGCAGTGGGACTAGCATCGACACCGGGGAGCTGTTTTTT CASSGTSIDTGELFF
TRBJ1-3 - TRBV5-1 TRBD1 TGCGCCAGCAGCGACACAGGGGGCGCTGGAAACACCATATATTTT CASSDTGGAGNTIYF
TRBJ1-4 - TRBV5-6 - TGTGCCAGCAGCCCATACGGGGGGACTAATGAAAAACTGTTTTTT CASSPYGGTNEKLFF
TRBJ1-3 - TRBV5-1 TRBD1 TGCGCCAGCAGCTTTACAGGGGCGGCCTCTGGAAACACCATATATTTT CASSFTGAASGNTIYF
TRBJ1-5 - TRBV2 TRBD1 TGTGCCAGCAGTGTAGGGACAGGGGCTCAGCCCCAGCATTTT CASSVGTGAQPQHF
TRBJ1-3 once TRBV18 - TGTGCCAGCTTCTCCGACAGCGGAAACACCATATATTTT CASFSDSGNTIYF
TRBJ1-6 few TRBV19 - TGTGCCAGTAGTAGGCAGGGCGTCTCACCCCTCCACTTT CASSRQGVSPLHF
TRBJ2-1 - TRBV28 TRBD2 TGTGCCAGCAGTTTGACTAGCTGGGTCGGCAATGAGCAGTTCTTC CASSLTSWVGNEQFF
TRBJ2-7 few TRBV5-1 TRBD2 TGCGCCAGCAGCTTGACTAGCGGGGCCCCCTACGAGCAGTACTTC CASSLTSGAPYEQYF
TRBJ2-7 once TRBV12-3/TRBV12-4 TRBD1 TGTGCCAGCAGTGGGACAGCCTACGAGCAGTACTTC CASSGTAYEQYF
TRBJ1-2 - TRBV7-2 - TGTGCCAGCAGCTTAGCGATGCCAGGGGAGTATGGCTACACCTTC CASSLAMPGEYGYTF
TRBJ2-1 once TRBV6-5 TRBD2 TGTGCCACAAACAGGGTAGCGGGAGGGAATGAGCAGTTCTTC CATNRVAGGNEQFF
TRBJ2-2 - TRBV28 TRBD1 TGTGCCAGCGGGCCGACTACAGGACAGGGTATTGCCGGGGAGCTGTTTTTT CASGPTTGQGIAGELFF
TRBJ2-7 - TRBV6-2/TRBV6-3 TRBD1 TGTGCCAGCAGTTATGCAGGGGGTCTCTCCTACGAGCAGTACTTC CASSYAGGLSYEQYF
TRBJ2-1 - TRBV6-6 TRBD2 TGTGCCAGCAGCCCTCTAGCGGGAGGGCCAGCTGAGCAGTTCTTC CASSPLAGGPAEQFF
TRBJ2-7 - TRBV4-1 TRBD2 TGCGCCAGCAGCCAAGTTGGGAGGGGCCTCTACGAGCAGTACTTC CASSQVGRGLYEQYF
TRBJ2-1 - TRBV9 TRBD2 TGTGCCAGCAGCGTAGGCGGGAGGGCCGATGATGAGCAGTTCTTC CASSVGGRADDEQFF
TRBJ2-3 - TRBV9 - TGTGCCAGCAGCGTATCGAGCACAGATACGCAGTATTTT CASSVSSTDTQYF
TRBJ2-1 - TRBV7-9 - TGTGCCAGCAGCTCCAGATACGGAGATGAGCAGTTCTTC CASSSRYGDEQFF
TRBJ2-1 - TRBV27 TRBD2 TGTGCCAGCAATCCGGGACAGGGGGCGAGCGGGACTAGCGGGAGATTGGGTGAGCAGTTCTTC CASNPGQGASGTSGRLGEQFF
TRBJ2-3 - TRBV3-1/TRBV3-2 TRBD2 TGTGCCAGCAGCCAACAGCGGGCTAGCGGGACAGATACGCAGTATTTT CASSQQRASGTDTQYF
TRBJ1-1 - TRBV28 - TGTGCCAGCAGTTTGGGCAGCGGTATTACTGAAGCTTTCTTT CASSLGSGITEAFF
TRBJ2-5 once TRBV28 TRBD2 TGTGCCAGCAGTTTAGCGGGGGGGCGTGAGACCCAGTACTTC CASSLAGGRETQYF
TRBJ1-2 - TRBV2 - TGTGCCAGCAACGGCGGCAACTATGGCTACACCTTC CASNGGNYGYTF
TRBJ1-5 - TRBV5-8 - TGTGCCAGCAGCTTGCAATCTGGGGGAGGGGGAGGCAATCAGCCCCAGCATTTT CASSLQSGGGGGNQPQHF
TRBJ2-7 - TRBV3-1/TRBV3-2 TRBD2 TGTGCCAGCAGCCTGACTAGCGGGAGTTCATACGAGCAGTACTTC CASSLTSGSSYEQYF
TRBJ1-4 once TRBV6-5 - TGTGCCAGCAGTTACTCGATGACGGGGTTTAATGAAAAACTGTTTTTT CASSYSMTGFNEKLFF
TRBJ1-6 - TRBV2 TRBD1 TGTGCCAGCAGCGTCGGGACAGGGGCTAATTCACCCCTCCACTTT CASSVGTGANSPLHF